These 4 T cell receptor beta chains originate from one sample sequenced in a study of patients and donors after allogeneic stem cell transplantation. TCRdb itself ran the RT-PCR reads through MiXCR, one entry per CDR3 protein. The sample gives hundreds of thousands of distinct CDR3 sequences, roughly two fifths of which show up once; approximately 10% is in the top ten. Sequencing was performed on blood, either unsorted or a sorted T cell fraction (not recorded which). The receptors stem from a human donor who was either an allogeneic HSCT recipient or a stem cell or donor lymphocyte infusion donor (not recorded which). It is not recorded whose cells these are; they may come from a transplant donor.

This clonotype was seen more than once but under ten times. The V and J genes are TRBV5-1 and TRBJ2-2; a weak D match, TRBD1 (5 bases). Trimming took 3 bases from V and 8 from J, leaving 8 bases between them. CDR1 and CDR2 from the germline V gene are SGHRS and YFSETQ. The CDR3 covers 12 residues. CDR3 residues: CASSYRQGELFF. CDR3 DNA: TGCGCCAGCAGCTATCGACAGGGGGAGCTGTTTTTT. Combining the CDR3 with reference TRBV5-1 and TRBJ2-2 gives the whole variable domain KAGVTQTPRYLIKTRGQQVTLSCSPISGHRSVSWYQQTPGQGLQFLFEYFSETQRNKGNFPGRFSGRQFSNSRSEMNVSTLELGDSALYLCASSYRQGELFFGEGSRLTVL.

The J gene is TRBJ2-5, the V gene TRBV5-1; a possible D gene is TRBD2 (5 bases). This CDR3 is built from 14 residues. Trimming stripped 2 bases from V and 5 bases from J, with 13 bases between. Germline CDR1 SGHRS, CDR2 YFSETQ. The CDR3 DNA reads as TGCGCCAGCAGCTTTGACCAGCGGCGGGAGACCCAGTACTTC. Translating gives CASSFDQRRETQYF.

This chain uses TRBV4-3 with TRBJ1-6; D call uncertain. Per the germline V gene, CDR1 is LGHNA and CDR2 is YSLEER. V lost 0 bases to trimming and J lost 14 bases, with 17 bases between them. The CDR3 loop spans 15 amino acids. CDR3 bases: TGCGCCAGCAGCCAAGATATTAAAGCAAGACGAACCCTCCACTTT. As protein: CASSQDIKARRTLHF.

The chain has TRBV11-2 and TRBJ2-1, with 7 bases matching TRBD1. V lost 1 base and J lost 8; bases outside the gene matches: 5. This CDR3 comprises 14 residues. Germline CDR1 is SGHAT and CDR2 is FQNNGV. CDR3 bases: TGTGCCAGCAGCTTAGTGGGGACAGCCTATGAGCAGTTCTTC. Translated, it gives CASSLVGTAYEQFF.